Listed below are T cell receptor beta chains from one sample, sequenced in a study of blood T cell repertoires in COVID-19. The table came from immunoSEQ multiplex PCR; TCRdb's copy has only in-frame clones and leaves some out. Of fewer than 400,000 clones in the sample, approximately 89% were seen once. Sequenced material: PBMCs or T cells enriched from blood (not recorded which). These receptors originate from a woman aged 30 to 39 who had recovered from COVID-19. CDR3s include the opening cysteine and the closing phenylalanine or tryptophan. The D gene is left open where the match is weak. Where a row states a size, it is once, few, many or the class of an expanded clone; other rows omit it.

TRBD1	TRBV27	TRBJ1-1	NA	CASATQKGQVGNTEAFF	TGTGCCAGCGCCACCCAAAAAGGACAGGTGGGGAACACTGAAGCTTTCTTT
NA	TRBV2	TRBJ1-5	NA	CASRQGSTGNQPQHF	TGTGCCAGCAGGCAGGGGTCGACCGGCAATCAGCCCCAGCATTTT
TRBD1	TRBV6-5	TRBJ1-2	NA	CASGRDRENYGYTF	TGTGCCAGCGGCCGGGACAGGGAAAACTATGGCTACACCTTC
TRBD2	TRBV15	TRBJ2-3	NA	CATSGGRLAGPLTDTQYF	TGTGCCACCAGCGGCGGTAGGCTAGCGGGTCCCCTTACAGATACGCAGTATTTT
NA	TRBV15	TRBJ1-3	once	CATSRDEGGDSGNTIYF	TGTGCCACCAGCAGAGATGAGGGCGGAGACTCTGGAAACACCATATATTTT
TRBD2	TRBV2	TRBJ2-7	NA	CASRDLGLAGVYEQYF	TGTGCCAGCAGGGATCTCGGACTAGCGGGTGTATACGAGCAGTACTTC
NA	TRBV29-1	TRBJ2-3	once	CSVDLPGTDTQYF	TGCAGCGTTGATCTCCCGGGAACAGATACGCAGTATTTT
TRBD1	TRBV19	TRBJ1-5	NA	CASSIGDGTGYPPQHF	TGTGCCAGTAGTATAGGAGATGGGACAGGTTATCCGCCCCAGCATTTT
NA	TRBV11-2	TRBJ1-1	NA	CASSLGAFAPEAFF	TGTGCCAGCAGCTTAGGGGCCTTTGCACCTGAAGCTTTCTTT
TRBD1	TRBV28	TRBJ1-2	NA	CASHRPDRGPLVYGYTF	TGTGCCAGTCACAGGCCGGACAGGGGACCACTGGTCTATGGCTACACCTTC
TRBD1	TRBV18	TRBJ1-2	NA	CASSPGTGGYGYTF	TGTGCCAGCTCACCAGGGACAGGGGGCTATGGCTACACCTTC
NA	TRBV27	TRBJ2-7	NA	CASSLSPARVSYEQYF	TGTGCCAGCAGTTTAAGTCCCGCCAGGGTCTCGTACGAGCAGTACTTC
NA	TRBV18	TRBJ1-1	NA	CASSPFTAGVNTEAFF	TGTGCCAGCTCACCTTTTACGGCTGGAGTGAACACTGAAGCTTTCTTT
TRBD1	TRBV28	TRBJ1-1	NA	CASSSPGQMNTEAFF	TGTGCCAGCAGTTCACCGGGACAGATGAACACTGAAGCTTTCTTT
NA	TRBV9	TRBJ2-7	NA	CASSVVSGDEQYF	TGTGCCAGCAGCGTAGTGTCGGGGGACGAGCAGTACTTC
NA	TRBV7-9	TRBJ1-5	NA	CASSLEYLNQPQHF	TGTGCCAGCAGCTTGGAGTACCTCAATCAGCCCCAGCATTTT
TRBD2	TRBV11-2	TRBJ2-1	NA	CASSLVDSSGGYNEQFF	TGTGCCAGCAGCTTAGTCGACTCTAGCGGGGGCTACAATGAGCAGTTCTTC
NA	TRBV10-1	TRBJ2-5	NA	CASSEQNQETQYF	TGCGCCAGCAGTGAACAGAACCAAGAGACCCAGTACTTC
TRBD1	TRBV30	TRBJ1-5	NA	CAWDDRGGGNQPQHF	TGTGCCTGGGACGACAGGGGAGGGGGGAATCAGCCCCAGCATTTT
TRBD2	TRBV5-6	TRBJ2-7	NA	CASSLLPIAGGSYEQYF	TGTGCCAGCAGCTTGTTGCCTATAGCGGGAGGGTCTTACGAGCAGTACTTC
NA	TRBV6-1	TRBJ2-7	NA	CASSEGMIGGEQYF	TGTGCCAGCAGTGAAGGTATGATCGGGGGCGAGCAGTACTTC
TRBD1	TRBV6-5	TRBJ1-2	NA	CASSYDRANYGYTF	TGTGCCAGCAGTTATGACAGGGCTAACTATGGCTACACCTTC
NA	TRBV4-1	TRBJ2-2	NA	CASSQVVTVTGELFF	TGCGCCAGCAGCCAAGTGGTAACGGTTACCGGGGAGCTGTTTTTT
NA	TRBV6-5	TRBJ2-1	NA	CASSKSLTGKDEQFF	TGTGCCAGCAGCAAAAGTTTGACGGGGAAGGATGAGCAGTTCTTC